The 12 T cell receptor beta chains reported below all come from one sample, sequenced in a study of T cell responses to AZD1222 COVID-19 vaccine. This table comes from immunoSEQ multiplex PCR, and its TCRdb copy is limited to in-frame clones, with some not included. The table shows some 100,000 clones, with 80% to 90% occurring only once. Here the sequenced sample was peripheral blood, taken on day 0 of AZD1222 vaccination. The receptor source for this set is an adult in good health.

The chain carries TRBV6-5 and TRBJ2-6, with D possibly TRBD2 on 5 matching bases. This CDR3 has 16 residues. With 2 bases removed from V and 4 bases from J, the gap between germline ends came to 12 bases. CDR1 and CDR2 (germline): MNHEY, SVGAGI. CDR3 residues: CASSYDRGAGANVLTF. The CDR3 nucleotides read TGTGCCAGCAGTTACGATCGGGGAGCCGGGGCCAACGTCCTGACTTTC.

The DNA for the CDR3 is TGTGCCAGCTCACCACGAGCGGGAGGGCCAAATGAGCAGTTCTTC. Its protein product is CASSPRAGGPNEQFF. The V gene is TRBV18, the J gene TRBJ2-1, with 10 bases that match TRBD2. Germline V gene lookup returns CDR1 KGHSH and CDR2 LQKENI. The CDR3 is made up of 15 amino acids. V dropped 1 base and J dropped 7; count of bases not matched to a gene: 4. Using reference TRBV18 and TRBJ2-1 for the parts outside the CDR3, the full variable domain is NAGVMQNPRHLVRRRGQEARLRCSPMKGHSHVYWYRQLPEEGLKFMVYLQKENIIDESGMPKERFSAEFPKEGPSILRIQQVVRGDSAAYFCASSPRAGGPNEQFFGPGTRLTVL.

This clone appeared a single time. The rearrangement joins TRBV30 to TRBJ1-5, with 8 bases identical to TRBD1. From germline, CDR1 is GTSNPN and CDR2 SVGIG (reference sequence). V shed 5 bases and J 5 bases; nucleotides not matched to a gene: 5. The CDR3 sequence is 13 residues long. The DNA of the CDR3 is TGTGCCTGGGCCGGGACAGGAGATCAGCCCCAGCATTTT. This encodes CAWAGTGDQPQHF.

This chain uses TRBV11-2 with TRBJ1-2; no reliable D call. The length of the CDR3 is 12 residues. The germline V gene encodes CDR1 SGHAT and CDR2 FQNNGV. The ends were cut back, 3 bases at V and 1 base at J, with 3 bases in the middle. CDR3 bases: TGTGCCAGCAGCTTGGTTAACTATGGCTACACCTTC. Protein product: CASSLVNYGYTF.

V is TRBV7-9 and J is TRBJ1-1; maybe TRBD1 (5 bases). The V end lost 4 bases, the J end lost 4 bases, and 10 bases lay between the germline ends. In germline, CDR1 is SEHNR, CDR2 FQNEAQ (reference sequence). This CDR3 spans 13 amino acids. The CDR3 here is CASSSQESTEAFF. The CDR3 coding sequence is TGTGCCAGCAGCTCACAGGAAAGCACTGAAGCTTTCTTT.

The chain links TRBV29-1 to TRBJ1-1; D gene uncertain. The CDR3 extends over 10 amino acids. Germline V CDR1 and CDR2: SQVTM, ANQGSEA. CDR3 DNA: TGCAGTGCAGGGAACACTGAAGCTTTCTTT. As protein: CSAGNTEAFF.

V usage is TRBV28 and J usage is TRBJ2-1, with TRBD2 matching 11 bases. Germline-derived CDR1 and CDR2 are MDHEN and SYDVKM. There are 17 residues in the CDR3. The ends lost 6 bases at V and 0 bases at J; junction bases unmatched: 7. CDR3 sequence: CASRPGTSGPSYNEQFF. The DNA of the CDR3 is TGTGCCAGCAGACCCGGGACTAGCGGCCCCTCCTACAATGAGCAGTTCTTC.

The rearrangement links TRBV30 to TRBJ1-3, with D uncertain. Germline CDR1 reads GTSNPN; CDR2 reads SVGIG (reference sequence). Deletions cut 1 base from V and 4 bases from J, with 8 bases between. The CDR3 totals 13 residues. In DNA form, the CDR3 reads TGTGCCTGGAGTGGGGCGGCGGGAAACACCATATATTTT. Its protein product is CAWSGAAGNTIYF.

The chain links TRBV2 to TRBJ2-2; possible D gene TRBD2, 5 bases. V lost 4 bases and J lost 7, with 10 bases in between. This CDR3 contains 13 residues. The germline CDR1 and CDR2 sequences are SNHLY and FYNNEI. The CDR3 DNA sequence: TGTGCCAGCAGTGCTCGGGGAGACGGGGAGCTGTTTTTT. It yields the protein CASSARGDGELFF.

As regards this clone: A junction boundary mismatches the germline segment, possibly from a read error. DNA for the CDR3: TGCGCCAGCAGCACGACAGAGAACGCTGAAGCTTTCTTT. The encoded protein is CASSTTENAEAFF. The rearrangement joins TRBV5-1 to TRBJ1-1; a possible D gene is TRBD1 (5 bases). The CDR3 spans 13 residues. The V gene's germline CDR1 is SGHRS and CDR2 YFSETQ.

The chain has TRBV28 and TRBJ2-7; D is ambiguous. V was shortened by 6 bases and J by 0 bases, with 18 bases between the two germline ends. The CDR3 runs 16 residues. Germline CDR1 and CDR2: MDHEN and SYDVKM. For the CDR3, the DNA is TGTGCCAGCAGCTCTTGGGCCCTCCTCAGCTCCTACGAGCAGTACTTC. It codes for CASSSWALLSSYEQYF.

In DNA form, the CDR3 reads TGTGCCAGCAGCCGTCCCGGGACAGGGGTCGTCGCTGAAGCTTTCTTT. It yields the protein CASSRPGTGVVAEAFF. This sequence joins TRBV21-1 and TRBJ1-1; the table's D call TRBD1 went unverified against the DNA. TRBV21-1 represents a pseudogene. The CDR3 sequence is 16 residues long.